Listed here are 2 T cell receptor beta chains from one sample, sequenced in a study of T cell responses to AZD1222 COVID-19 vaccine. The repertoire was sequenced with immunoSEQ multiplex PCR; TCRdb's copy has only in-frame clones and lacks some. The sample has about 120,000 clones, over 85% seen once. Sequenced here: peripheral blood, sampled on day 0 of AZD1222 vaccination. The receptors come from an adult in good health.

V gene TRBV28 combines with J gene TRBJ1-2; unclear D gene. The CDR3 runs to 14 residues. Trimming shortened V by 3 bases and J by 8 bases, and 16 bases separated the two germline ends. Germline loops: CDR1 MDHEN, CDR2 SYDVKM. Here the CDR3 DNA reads TGTGCCAGCAGTTTCATACCCAGGATAGGAGGCTACACCTTC. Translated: CASSFIPRIGGYTF.

The CDR3 reads CASSSWTGPSGGYTF. CDR3 nucleotides: TGTGCCAGCAGCTCGTGGACAGGGCCTTCGGGGGGCTACACCTTC. The chain has TRBV7-9 and TRBJ1-2, with TRBD1 matching over 8 bases. The CDR3 has 15 residues. With V trimmed by 4 bases and J by 8 bases, 12 bases remained unmatched. Per germline, CDR1 SEHNR and CDR2 FQNEAQ (reference sequence).